This is a list of T cell receptor beta chains from one sample in a study of T cell responses to AZD1222 COVID-19 vaccine. Measured with immunoSEQ multiplex PCR; TCRdb has only the in-frame clones, and not every one. The table includes 150,000 to 200,000 clones, about nine tenths detected once. Sequenced material: peripheral blood, taken 28 days after the second dose of the MenACWY control vaccine. Receptor source: an adult who received the MenACWY meningococcal vaccine as a control. Each CDR3 is given with its conserved first and last residue. The D gene is left open where the match is weak. Rows give clone size only sometimes, using once, few, many, or a class for an expanded clone.

abundance	v_gene	d_gene	j_gene	CDR3nt	CDR3aa
few	TRBV7-2	TRBD1	TRBJ2-5	TGTGCCAGCAACCCAGGACAGGGGTTTGGAGAGACCCAGTACTTC	CASNPGQGFGETQYF
.	TRBV6-1	.	TRBJ1-5	TGTGCCAGCAGTGAGGCGCCGAATCAGCCCCAGCATTTT	CASSEAPNQPQHF
once	TRBV19	.	TRBJ1-5	TGTGCCAGTAGTGCCGAGGGGCGCAATCAGCCCCAGCATTTT	CASSAEGRNQPQHF
.	TRBV18	.	TRBJ1-5	TGTGCCAGCTCACAAACTGGGAGGGGGTACAATCAGCCCCAGCATTTT	CASSQTGRGYNQPQHF
.	TRBV7-2	TRBD1	TRBJ2-2	TGTGCCAGCAGCCCCCGGGACAGGGGAACCGGGGAGCTGTTTTTT	CASSPRDRGTGELFF
.	TRBV9	.	TRBJ2-3	TGTGCCAGCAGCGTAGGTAGCTACAGCACAGATACGCAGTATTTT	CASSVGSYSTDTQYF
.	TRBV24-1	.	TRBJ2-1	TGTGCCACCAGTGATCCCGGGGACGGTGCCTACAATGAGCAGTTCTTC	CATSDPGDGAYNEQFF
.	TRBV30	.	TRBJ1-1	TGTGCCTTTGGACGGGTGAACACTGAAGCTTTCTTT	CAFGRVNTEAFF
once	TRBV19	.	TRBJ1-1	TGTGCCAGTAGTATAGGGGGGAGCTTTGAAGCTTTCTTT	CASSIGGSFEAFF
.	TRBV25-1	.	TRBJ1-6	TGTGCCAGCAGTCAGGGTTCCTATAATTCACCCCTCCACTTT	CASSQGSYNSPLHF
.	TRBV5-6	.	TRBJ1-5	TGTGCCAGCAGCTTGCTGGGACGGAATCAGCCCCAGCATTTT	CASSLLGRNQPQHF
.	TRBV6-1	TRBD1	TRBJ1-3	TGTGCCAGCAGTGTACCAGGGGGCGACCCTGGAAACACCATATATTTT	CASSVPGGDPGNTIYF
.	TRBV4-1	.	TRBJ2-7	TGCGCCAGCAGCCTCGTGGGTAGCGGCTTTTCCGAGCAGTACTTC	CASSLVGSGFSEQYF
.	TRBV19	.	TRBJ2-1	TGTGCCAGTAGTACCGACCGGGACTGGTCCCCCTACAATGAGCAGTTCTTC	CASSTDRDWSPYNEQFF
.	TRBV4-2	TRBD1	TRBJ1-5	TGTGCCAGCAGCGAAGGAGGGGGCTTAACTCAGCCCCAGCATTTT	CASSEGGGLTQPQHF
.	TRBV28	.	TRBJ1-1	TGTGCCAGCAGAGATGGCAGCCTTGAAGCTTTCTTT	CASRDGSLEAFF
.	TRBV29-1	.	TRBJ2-7	TGCAGCGTGCTAGGGACGTCCTACGAGCAGTACTTC	CSVLGTSYEQYF
.	TRBV7-9	TRBD1	TRBJ1-2	TGTGCCAGCAGCCTCACACAGGGGATGGACGGCTACACCTTC	CASSLTQGMDGYTF
.	TRBV4-1	TRBD1	TRBJ1-5	TGCGCCAGCAGCCTCTGGGACAGGGGTCAGCCCCAGCATTTT	CASSLWDRGQPQHF
.	TRBV28	.	TRBJ2-1	TGTGCCAGCAGTTTATTTAGTCCGACAAAGACGGGTGAGCAGTTCTTC	CASSLFSPTKTGEQFF
.	TRBV3-1/TRBV3-2	.	TRBJ2-3	TGTGCCAGCAGCCAAAACAGCCTGAGCACAGATACGCAGTATTTT	CASSQNSLSTDTQYF
.	TRBV10-3	TRBD1	TRBJ1-6	TGTGCCATCAAAGAGCGACAGGGGTACCTTTCACCCCTCCACTTT	CAIKERQGYLSPLHF
.	TRBV27	TRBD2	TRBJ2-2	TGTGCCAGCAGTTTACTTAGCGGGGCCGGTGCCGGGGAGCTGTTTTTT	CASSLLSGAGAGELFF
.	TRBV19	.	TRBJ1-1	TGTGCCAGTAGTAGGCCGGGGGCGGTGAACACTGAAGCTTTCTTT	CASSRPGAVNTEAFF
.	TRBV10-3	.	TRBJ2-4	TGTGCCATCAGTGAGCTGGCGGGGAAGAACAAAAACATTCAGTACTTC	CAISELAGKNKNIQYF
once	TRBV11-3	TRBD1	TRBJ2-2	TGTGCCAGCAGTCTGGACAGGGATCACCCCGGGGAGCTGTTTTTT	CASSLDRDHPGELFF
.	TRBV28	.	TRBJ1-2	TGTGCCAGAGATTCGTATGGCTACACCTTC	CARDSYGYTF
.	TRBV6-5	TRBD2	TRBJ2-7	TGTGCCAGCAGTTACGGGACTAGCGGGGCCCTGTACGAGCAGTACTTC	CASSYGTSGALYEQYF
.	TRBV4-3	.	TRBJ2-2	TGCGCCAGCAGCCACCAACCCGGGGCCAGGGGGGGGTCCGGGGAGCTGTTTTTT	CASSHQPGARGGSGELFF
.	TRBV18	.	TRBJ1-1	TGTGCCAGCTCACCGCCGGGACAAAGGTTTGGCACTGAAGCTTTCTTT	CASSPPGQRFGTEAFF
.	TRBV5-1	TRBD1	TRBJ1-4	TGCGCCAGCAGCCTCCGGGACAGGGGAGAAAAACTGTTTTTT	CASSLRDRGEKLFF
once	TRBV6-5	TRBD1	TRBJ1-5	TGTGCCAGCAAACTGACAGGGTATAGCAATCAGCCCCAGCATTTT	CASKLTGYSNQPQHF
.	TRBV27	.	TRBJ1-1	TGTGCCAGCAGAGCCCGACCGAAAACGGACACTGAAGCTTTCTTT	CASRARPKTDTEAFF
.	TRBV29-1	.	TRBJ2-3	TGCAGCGTTCACGATCCCGTTGGCGCAGATACGCAGTATTTT	CSVHDPVGADTQYF
.	TRBV19	TRBD1	TRBJ1-1	TGTGCCAGTAGTCCCTCGGACAGGGCGACTGAAGCTTTCTTT	CASSPSDRATEAFF
.	TRBV28	TRBD1	TRBJ1-2	TGTGCCAGCAGACCCGCGATGGACAGGGAGGACTATGGCTACACCTTC	CASRPAMDREDYGYTF
.	TRBV29-1	TRBD1	TRBJ2-5	TGCAGCGGTGGACAGGGGCAAGAGACCCAGTACTTC	CSGGQGQETQYF
.	TRBV6-5	.	TRBJ1-1	TGTGCCATGCAGGGATTGAACACTGAAGCTTTCTTT	CAMQGLNTEAFF
.	TRBV24-1	.	TRBJ2-1	TGTGCCACCAGTGACGGGTACGTGAGGGATGAGCAGTTCTTC	CATSDGYVRDEQFF
.	TRBV3-1/TRBV3-2	.	TRBJ2-1	TGTGCCAGCAGCCAAGGTCACAATGAGCAGTTCTTC	CASSQGHNEQFF
few	TRBV6-4	.	TRBJ1-6	TGTGCCAGCAGTGAGGACAGCTATAATTCACCCCTCCACTTT	CASSEDSYNSPLHF
.	TRBV28	.	TRBJ1-1	TGTGCCAGCAGCCAAACCTTGTGGCGACAGAAGAACACTGAAGCTTTCTTT	CASSQTLWRQKNTEAFF
.	TRBV19	.	TRBJ1-6	TGTGCCAGTAGTATCCTGAGTCTTGGACCCCTCCACTTT	CASSILSLGPLHF
once	TRBV19	.	TRBJ1-1	TGTGCCAGTAGGGTCACCGGGGGTCCGAACACTGAAGCTTTCTTT	CASRVTGGPNTEAFF
.	TRBV29-1	.	TRBJ2-2	TGCAGCGTCGTACCGATATCTGGCGGGGAGCTGTTTTTT	CSVVPISGGELFF
.	TRBV3-1/TRBV3-2	TRBD2	TRBJ2-1	TGTGCCAGCAGCCAAGGGGCAACTAGCGGCAATGAGCAGTTCTTC	CASSQGATSGNEQFF
.	TRBV28	.	TRBJ1-5	TGTGCCAGCAGTTTACGTCTGCTTAGCAATCAGCCCCAGCATTTT	CASSLRLLSNQPQHF